Sequencing of this T cell receptor (beta chain) was carried out in a study of tumor-infiltrating lymphocytes in primary liver carcinoma. For the study at large: The patients, men and women alike, were aged 30 to 69 years.

TCR beta cDNA came from 400 to 500 ng total RNA, primed with a constant-region primer. Slightly modified ARM-PCR served as the procedure for the TCR beta libraries. These libraries came from three rounds of nested multiplex PCR. Forward primers for TRBV1-TRBV30 and a C-beta reverse primer served the first two PCR rounds, at 10 cycles each. TCRdb re-analysed the multiplex PCR reads in MiXCR, keeping a single row per CDR3 protein. The table shows approximately 330,000 distinct CDR3 sequences, with 65% occurring only once. This clonotype was counted only a few times. Its target is unknown. The source of the blood RNA was unsorted whole blood, and germline DNA was extracted as well. There are 14 residues in the CDR3. Per the germline V gene, CDR1 is SGDLS and CDR2 is YYNGEE. V lost 3 bases and J 0 bases, leaving 8 bases between the germline ends. Study results and caveats: Blood trailed tumors significantly in top-250-clone fraction (p = 0.039).

The sample comprised peripheral blood. The chain employs TRBV9 and TRBJ2-3; D is tentatively TRBD1 or TRBD2 (6 bases each). The origin of this receptor is a man aged 40-49 years with primary liver carcinoma and hepatitis B virus infection. CDR3 coding DNA: TGTGCCAGCAGCGAGGGGGGAAGCACAGATACGCAGTATTTT. Translated, it gives CASSEGGSTDTQYF.